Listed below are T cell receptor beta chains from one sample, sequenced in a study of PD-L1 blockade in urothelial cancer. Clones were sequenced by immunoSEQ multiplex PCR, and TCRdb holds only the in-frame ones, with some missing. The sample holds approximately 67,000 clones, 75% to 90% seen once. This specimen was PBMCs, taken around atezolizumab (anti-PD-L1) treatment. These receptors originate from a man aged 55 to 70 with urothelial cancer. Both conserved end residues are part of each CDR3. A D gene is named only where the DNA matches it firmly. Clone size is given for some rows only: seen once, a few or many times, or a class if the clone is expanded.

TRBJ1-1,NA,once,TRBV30,TGTGCCTGGAGTGTACAGGCCTCGCGGGGCACTGAAGCTTTCTTT,CAWSVQASRGTEAFF
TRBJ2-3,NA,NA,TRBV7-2,TGTGCCAGCAGCTTTTCAGGGTTCGCAGATACGCAGTATTTT,CASSFSGFADTQYF
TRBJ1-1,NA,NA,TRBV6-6,TGTGCCGGCACCAGGGTTGGTGGTGCGGCTGAAGCTTTCTTT,CAGTRVGGAAEAFF
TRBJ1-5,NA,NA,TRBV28,TGTGCCAGCATCAAGCAGGTAGGAGGGAGTCAGCCCCAGCATTTT,CASIKQVGGSQPQHF
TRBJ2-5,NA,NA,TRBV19,TGTGCCAGTAGTTCCCAGGGGTCCCAAGAGACCCAGTACTTC,CASSSQGSQETQYF
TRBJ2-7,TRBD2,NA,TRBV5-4,TGTGCCAGCAGCCCGGGGGGACCATACGAGCAGTACTTC,CASSPGGPYEQYF
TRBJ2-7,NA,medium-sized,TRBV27,TGTGCCAGCAGTTTAACAGGGCCGACCGACGAGCAGTACTTC,CASSLTGPTDEQYF
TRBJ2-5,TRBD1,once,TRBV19,TGTGCCAGTAGTATTTCAGGGGGATACGCGACCCAGTACTTC,CASSISGGYATQYF
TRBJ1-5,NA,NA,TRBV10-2,TGCGCCAGCAGTGAGGGGGCTAGGCAGCCCCAGCATTTT,CASSEGARQPQHF
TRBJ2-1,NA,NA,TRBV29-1,TGCAGCGTTGAAGAGACTAGGGACAATGAGCAGTTCTTC,CSVEETRDNEQFF
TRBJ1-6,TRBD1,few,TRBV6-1,TGTGCCAGCAGTGATTACTCGGGACAGGGAGGAATTTCACCCCTCCACTTT,CASSDYSGQGGISPLHF
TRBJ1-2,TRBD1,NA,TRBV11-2,TGTGCCAGCAGCCCCACAGGGGTGAATGGCTACACCTTC,CASSPTGVNGYTF
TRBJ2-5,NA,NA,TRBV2,TGTGCCAGCAGTGAGTTGACTACACAAGAGACCCAGTACTTC,CASSELTTQETQYF
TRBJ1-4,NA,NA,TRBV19,TGTGCCAGTAGTACTACAGGGTTTGAAAAACTGTTTTTT,CASSTTGFEKLFF
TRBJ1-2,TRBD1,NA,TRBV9,TGTGCCAGCAGCGTAGCTCCCGGACAGGGGCTTTATGGCTACACCTTC,CASSVAPGQGLYGYTF
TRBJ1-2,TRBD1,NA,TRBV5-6,TGTGCCAGCAGTTTGGACAGGAGTTATGGCTACACCTTC,CASSLDRSYGYTF
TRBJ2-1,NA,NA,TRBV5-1,TGCGCCAGCAGCTTTGGCAACACCTACAATGAGCAGTTCTTC,CASSFGNTYNEQFF
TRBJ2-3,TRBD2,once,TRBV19,TGTGCCAGTCAATCGCGAGCGGGGGGGCCGAATACGCAGTATTTT,CASQSRAGGPNTQYF
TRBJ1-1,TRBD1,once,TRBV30,TGTGCCTGGATTCTAGGAGGGGGCTACACTGAAGCTTTCTTT,CAWILGGGYTEAFF
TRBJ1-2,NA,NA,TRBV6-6,TGTGCCAGCAGTTACATGGGGGGCTATGGCTACACCTTC,CASSYMGGYGYTF
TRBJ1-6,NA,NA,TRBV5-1,TGCGCCAGCAGCTTGGACCCTGCGCGGAACCGAGTAGCCCTCCACTTT,CASSLDPARNRVALHF
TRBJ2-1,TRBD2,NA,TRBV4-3,TGCGCCAGCAGCCATGCTAGCGGGGCGAATGAGCAGTTCTTC,CASSHASGANEQFF
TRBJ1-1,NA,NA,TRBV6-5,TGTGCCAGCAGTTACTCGGCAGTCCTCTCGAACACTGAAGCTTTCTTT,CASSYSAVLSNTEAFF
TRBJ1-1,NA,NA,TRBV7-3,TGTGCCAGCAGCTTAGCGGCTAACACTGAAGCTTTCTTT,CASSLAANTEAFF
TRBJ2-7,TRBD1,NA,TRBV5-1,TGCGCCAGCAGCGGAAACCGGGACAGGGGCGAGCAGTACTTC,CASSGNRDRGEQYF
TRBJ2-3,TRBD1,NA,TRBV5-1,TGCGCCAGCAGGGGGACAGGGGGCAGTGATACGCAGTATTTT,CASRGTGGSDTQYF